The clone carrying this TCR beta chain was observed a few times. TCRdb passed the RT-PCR reads through MiXCR, listing each CDR3 protein once. The sample includes approximately 700,000 distinct CDR3 sequences, approximately 15% of them seen just once. The entry originates in a study of response to subunit inactivated influenza vaccine. This CDR3 is 15 amino acids long. The germline gives CDR1 GTSNPN, CDR2 SVGIG (reference sequence). Between the trimmed V and J ends, which lost 1 base and 4 bases, there was a span of 17 bases. This TCR was recovered from a man aged 45-65 years who received an inactivated influenza vaccine. The V call is TRBV30, the J call TRBJ2-7; either TRBD1 or TRBD2 may supply D (5 bases each). The input for sequencing was PBMCs from blood, taken about 14 days before vaccination. CDR3 in amino acids: CAWSEWDASIYEQYF. CDR3 DNA: TGTGCCTGGAGTGAATGGGACGCGAGTATATACGAGCAGTACTTC.